Each of the 8 T cell receptor beta chains below was sequenced from the same sample in a study of T cells in Graves' hyperthyroidism and ophthalmopathy. From RNA transcripts, TCR beta CDR3 regions were amplified. When the TCR CDR3 underwent first-round RT-PCR, the HTBI primer set was used. TCRdb analysed the multiplex PCR reads with MiXCR anew, one entry per CDR3 protein. The table records roughly 840,000 distinct CDR3 sequences, over 35% of them present only once. Input material: blood. The receptors were gathered from a man younger than 35 with Graves' hyperthyroidism.

This clonotype was observed a handful of times. This rearrangement joins TRBV7-2 to TRBJ1-3, with D possibly being TRBD1 (5 bases). CDR1 SGHTA and CDR2 FQGNSA come from the germline V gene. Trimming shortened V by 1 base and J by 8 bases, and 18 bases separated the two germline ends. CDR3 length equals 16 residues. The CDR3 DNA reads as TGTGCCAGCAGCTTAGAAACGGGACTCATGGGGGACACCATATATTTT. Amino acid sequence: CASSLETGLMGDTIYF.

This rearrangement joins TRBV20-1 to TRBJ2-7, with D tentatively TRBD1 (6 bases). The V and J ends lost 1 base and 1 base respectively, with 11 bases between them. The CDR3 consists of 14 residues. Germline V gene sequence: CDR1 DFQATT, CDR2 SNEGSKA (reference sequence). In DNA, the CDR3 is TGCAGTGCTAGAGTGCCAGGGGTTTCCTACGAGCAGTACTTC. Translating it yields CSARVPGVSYEQYF.

The chain links TRBV7-9 to TRBJ1-1; no firm D call. The CDR3 length is 13 residues. Germline V gene sequence: CDR1 SEHNR, CDR2 FQNEAQ (reference sequence). Trimming removed 4 bases at V and 11 bases at J, with 17 bases between. The CDR3 nucleotides read TGTGCCAGCAGCTGGGCTGACGGCGGAGGCGCTTTCTTT. It translates to CASSWADGGGAFF.

There are many counts of this clonotype. V is TRBV7-9 and J is TRBJ1-1; D perhaps matches TRBD1 (5 bases). V was cut by 11 bases and J by 4 bases, with 14 bases left in between. Germline values: CDR1 SEHNR, CDR2 FQNEAQ (reference sequence). The CDR3 loop spans 12 amino acids. The DNA for the CDR3 is TGTGCCGGAGACAGATGGTCCACTGAAGCTTTCTTT. Translated: CAGDRWSTEAFF.

Only a few counts were recorded for this clonotype. V is TRBV9 and J is TRBJ2-7, with a possible D match to TRBD2 (5 bases). Germline V lookup: CDR1 SGDLS, CDR2 YYNGEE. V lost 4 bases and J 3 bases, leaving 14 bases between the germline ends. The CDR3 sequence is 14 residues long. The CDR3 loop is CASSPPDGGYEQYF. CDR3 sequence (DNA): TGTGCCAGCAGCCCCCCAGACGGAGGCTACGAGCAGTACTTC.

The chain couples TRBV19 to TRBJ2-7; 7 bases align to TRBD1. Germline CDR1 is LNHDA and CDR2 is SQIVND (reference sequence). V was pared by 9 bases and J by 0 bases, with 11 bases of the junction left unmatched. The CDR3 is 15 residues long. CDR3 DNA: TGTGCCAGCAGCTGGGGACAGCGGAGCTCCTACGAGCAGTACTTC. This translates into CASSWGQRSSYEQYF.

This clonotype showed up many times. V is TRBV7-8 and J is TRBJ1-5; 9 bases align to TRBD1. The CDR3 is 14 residues long. The V gene end was trimmed by 4 bases and the J gene end by 8 bases; junction bases not matched to a gene: 6. CDR1 is SGHVS and CDR2 is FQNEAQ in the germline V gene. The CDR3 loop reads CASSSDRGMEPQHF. The CDR3 DNA sequence: TGTGCCAGCAGCTCCGACAGGGGGATGGAGCCCCAGCATTTT.

In regard to this clonotype: This could be a read error, since a much larger clone is one nucleotide away. This chain joins TRBV9 and TRBJ2-7, with D perhaps matching TRBD1 or TRBD2 (5 bases each). This CDR3 comprises 14 residues. Germline values: CDR1 SGDLS, CDR2 YYNGEE. The V end lost 4 bases, the J end lost 6 bases, and 17 bases lay between the germline ends. CDR3 loop: CASSQEVGTCEQYF. The CDR3 coding sequence is TGTGCCAGCAGCCAAGAGGTAGGGACCTGCGAGCAGTACTTC.